This T cell receptor (beta chain) was documented in a study of cytomegalovirus exposure and HLA in healthy donors. Amplification used 60 Vbeta primers and 13 Jbeta primers. The method was immunoSEQ multiplex PCR; TCRdb's version includes in-frame clones alone and lacks a portion of them. This sample has about 160,000 clones, with 86% found just once. This CDR3 has 14 residues. Trimming pared 2 bases from V and 8 bases from J, leaving 14 bases between. Per germline, CDR1 SGDLS and CDR2 YYNGEE. About this clone itself: No antigen is known for it.

While unrecorded immune exposures were likely, the donors were nominally healthy when sampled. Points from the study as a whole: In a later analysis, most CMV-associated TCR beta chains appeared HLA-restricted.

The gene calls are TRBV9 and TRBJ2-1, with D tentatively TRBD1 (6 bases). The receptor was derived from a woman between 18 and 29 years old in good health and CMV-seronegative. Sequencing used PBMCs. DNA for the CDR3: TGTGCCAGCAGCGTCCAGGGGCCAAGGGATGAGCAGTTCTTC. Translation: CASSVQGPRDEQFF.